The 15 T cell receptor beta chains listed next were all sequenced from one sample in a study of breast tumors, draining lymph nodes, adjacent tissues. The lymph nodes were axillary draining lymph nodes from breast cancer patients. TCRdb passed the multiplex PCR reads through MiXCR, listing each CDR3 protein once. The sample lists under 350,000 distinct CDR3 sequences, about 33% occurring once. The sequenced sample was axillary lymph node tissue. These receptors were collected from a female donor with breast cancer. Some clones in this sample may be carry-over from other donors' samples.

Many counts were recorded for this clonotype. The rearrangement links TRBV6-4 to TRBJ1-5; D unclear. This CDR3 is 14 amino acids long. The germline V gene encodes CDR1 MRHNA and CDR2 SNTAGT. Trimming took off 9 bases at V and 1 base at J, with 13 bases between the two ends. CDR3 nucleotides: TGTGCCAGACATTCCGGATCCAGCAATCAGCCCCAGCATTTT. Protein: CARHSGSSNQPQHF.

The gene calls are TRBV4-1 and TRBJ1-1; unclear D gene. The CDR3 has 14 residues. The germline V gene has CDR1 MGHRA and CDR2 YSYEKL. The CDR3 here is CGTHSSGMNTEAFF. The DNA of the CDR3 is TGCGGAACCCACAGTTCCGGCATGAACACTGAAGCTTTCTTT.

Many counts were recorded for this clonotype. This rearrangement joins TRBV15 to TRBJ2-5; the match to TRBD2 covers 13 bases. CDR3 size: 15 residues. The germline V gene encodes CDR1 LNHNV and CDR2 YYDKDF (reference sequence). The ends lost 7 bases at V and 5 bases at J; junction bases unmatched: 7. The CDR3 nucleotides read TGTGCCACCACCAGTCGACTAGCGGGAGGTGAGACCCAGTACTTC. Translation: CATTSRLAGGETQYF.

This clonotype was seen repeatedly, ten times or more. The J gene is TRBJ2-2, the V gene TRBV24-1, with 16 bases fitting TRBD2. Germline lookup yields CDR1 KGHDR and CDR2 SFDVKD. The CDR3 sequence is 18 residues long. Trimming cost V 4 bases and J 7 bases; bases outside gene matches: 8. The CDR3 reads CATSDPGLAGGPFGELFF. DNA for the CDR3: TGTGCCACCAGTGACCCGGGACTAGCGGGAGGGCCCTTCGGGGAGCTGTTTTTT.

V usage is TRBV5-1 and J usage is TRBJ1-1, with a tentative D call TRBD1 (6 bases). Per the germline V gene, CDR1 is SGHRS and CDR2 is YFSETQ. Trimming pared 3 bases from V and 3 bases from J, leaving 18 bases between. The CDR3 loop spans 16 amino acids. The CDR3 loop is CASSSGLGAWDTEAFF. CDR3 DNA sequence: TGCGCCAGCAGCTCTGGGCTGGGGGCTTGGGACACTGAAGCTTTCTTT. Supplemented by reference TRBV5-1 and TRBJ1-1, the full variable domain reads KAGVTQTPRYLIKTRGQQVTLSCSPISGHRSVSWYQQTPGQGLQFLFEYFSETQRNKGNFPGRFSGRQFSNSRSEMNVSTLELGDSALYLCASSSGLGAWDTEAFFGQGTRLTVV.

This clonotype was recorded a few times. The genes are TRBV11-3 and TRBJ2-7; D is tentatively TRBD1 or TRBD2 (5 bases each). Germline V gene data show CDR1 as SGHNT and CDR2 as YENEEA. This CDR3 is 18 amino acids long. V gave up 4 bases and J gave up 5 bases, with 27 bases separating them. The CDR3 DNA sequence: TGTGCCAGCAGCTATAGGAGGTCCGGCAGGGTCCCGGCCCACGAGCAGTACTTC. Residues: CASSYRRSGRVPAHEQYF.

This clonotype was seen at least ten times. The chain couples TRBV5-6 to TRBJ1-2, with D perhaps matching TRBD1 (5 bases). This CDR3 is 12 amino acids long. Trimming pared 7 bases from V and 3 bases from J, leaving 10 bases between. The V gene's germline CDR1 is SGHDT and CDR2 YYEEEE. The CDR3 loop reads CASQGGDYGYTF. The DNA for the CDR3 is TGTGCCAGCCAGGGTGGGGACTATGGCTACACCTTC. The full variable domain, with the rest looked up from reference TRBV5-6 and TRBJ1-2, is DAGVTQSPTHLIKTRGQQVTLRCSPKSGHDTVSWYQQALGQGPQFIFQYYEEEERQRGNFPDRFSGHQFPNYSSELNVNALLLGDSALYLCASQGGDYGYTFGSGTRLTVV.

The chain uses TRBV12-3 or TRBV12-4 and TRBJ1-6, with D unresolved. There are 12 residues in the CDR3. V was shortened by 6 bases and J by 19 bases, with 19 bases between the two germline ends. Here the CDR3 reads CASSVREGLLHF. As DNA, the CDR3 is TGTGCCAGCAGCGTGAGGGAGGGCCTCCTACACTTT.

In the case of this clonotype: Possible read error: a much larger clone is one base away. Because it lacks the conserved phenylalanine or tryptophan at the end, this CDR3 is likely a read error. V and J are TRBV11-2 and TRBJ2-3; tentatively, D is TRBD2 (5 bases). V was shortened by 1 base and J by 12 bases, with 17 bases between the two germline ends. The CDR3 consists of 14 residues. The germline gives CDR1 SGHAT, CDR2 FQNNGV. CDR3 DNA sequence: TGTGCCAGCAGCTTAGGCCCTAGCAAGATACGTCAGTATTCT. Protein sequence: CASSLGPSKIRQYS.

CDR3 sequence reads: CASSLWGGDTEAFF. The CDR3, as DNA: TGCGCCAGCAGCTTGTGGGGTGGGGATACTGAAGCTTTCTTT. The chain employs TRBV5-1 and TRBJ1-1; no reliable D call. V was pared by 1 base and J by 5 bases, with 12 bases between. This CDR3 contains 14 residues. In germline, CDR1 is SGHRS, CDR2 YFSETQ.

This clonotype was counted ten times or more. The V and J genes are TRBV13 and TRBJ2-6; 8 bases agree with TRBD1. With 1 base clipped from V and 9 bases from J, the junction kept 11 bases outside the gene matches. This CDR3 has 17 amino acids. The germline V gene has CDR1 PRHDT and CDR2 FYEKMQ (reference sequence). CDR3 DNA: TGTGCCAGCAGCTTAGCCCTAGACAGGGGAAAGCACAACGTCCTGACTTTC. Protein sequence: CASSLALDRGKHNVLTF.

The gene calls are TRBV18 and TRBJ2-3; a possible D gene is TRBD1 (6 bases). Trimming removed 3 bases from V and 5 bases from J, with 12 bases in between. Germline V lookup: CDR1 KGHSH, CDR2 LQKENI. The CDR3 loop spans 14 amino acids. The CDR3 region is CASSPRGFGDTQYF. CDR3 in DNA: TGTGCCAGCTCACCCAGGGGCTTCGGAGATACGCAGTATTTT. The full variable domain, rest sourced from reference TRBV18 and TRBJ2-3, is NAGVMQNPRHLVRRRGQEARLRCSPMKGHSHVYWYRQLPEEGLKFMVYLQKENIIDESGMPKERFSAEFPKEGPSILRIQQVVRGDSAAYFCASSPRGFGDTQYFGPGTRLTVL.

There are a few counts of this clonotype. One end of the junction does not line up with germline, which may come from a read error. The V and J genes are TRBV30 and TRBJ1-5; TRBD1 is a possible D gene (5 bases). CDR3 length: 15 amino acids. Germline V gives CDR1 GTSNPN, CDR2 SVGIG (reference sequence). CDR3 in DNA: TGTGTCTGGACCTTAGGACACGGGGTCAATCAGCCCCAGCATTTT. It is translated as CVWTLGHGVNQPQHF. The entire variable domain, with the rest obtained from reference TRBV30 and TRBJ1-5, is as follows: SQTIHQWPATLVQPVGSPLSLECTVEGTSNPNLYWYRQAAGRGLQLLFYSVGIGQISSEVPQNLSASRPQDRQFILSSKKLLLSDSGFYLCVWTLGHGVNQPQHFGDGTRLSIL.

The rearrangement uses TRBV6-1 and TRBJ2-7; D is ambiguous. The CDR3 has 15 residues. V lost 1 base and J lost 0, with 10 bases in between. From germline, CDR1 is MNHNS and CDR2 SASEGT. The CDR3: CASSEVYRHSYEQYF. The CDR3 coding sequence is TGTGCCAGCAGTGAAGTTTACAGACACTCCTACGAGCAGTACTTC.

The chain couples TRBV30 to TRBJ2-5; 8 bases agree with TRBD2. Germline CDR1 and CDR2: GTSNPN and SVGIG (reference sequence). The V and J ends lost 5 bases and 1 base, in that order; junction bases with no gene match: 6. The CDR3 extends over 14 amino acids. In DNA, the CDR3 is TGTGCCTGGTTACGAGCGGGAGTCCAAGAGACCCAGTACTTC. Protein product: CAWLRAGVQETQYF.